The 8 T cell receptor beta chains below come from one sample, sequenced in a study of blood T cell repertoires in COVID-19. Data came from immunoSEQ multiplex PCR; TCRdb stores just in-frame clones and leaves some out. Here the sample spans about 57,000 clones, around 90% being singletons. The sample comprised peripheral blood. The source is a woman of 80 years or more with COVID-19, enrolled during active disease.

This clone has a handful of counts. This sequence joins TRBV19 and TRBJ1-1; the D is unclear. The V gene lost 5 bases and the J gene lost 1 base, with 8 bases spanning the gap. The CDR3 runs to 13 residues. CDR1 LNHDA and CDR2 SQIVND come from the germline V gene (reference sequence). The CDR3 nucleotides are TGTGCCAGTAGTCCGGGAAGGAACACTGAAGCTTTCTTT. Protein product: CASSPGRNTEAFF.

J is TRBJ1-5 and V is TRBV5-4; 9 nucleotides agree with TRBD1. Germline-derived CDR1 and CDR2 are SGHNT and YYREEE (reference sequence). The CDR3 runs to 14 residues. V was pared by 4 bases and J by 6 bases, with 5 bases of the junction left unmatched. The CDR3 protein is CASSPDRGVQPQHF. The DNA for the CDR3 is TGTGCCAGCAGCCCGGACAGGGGAGTTCAGCCCCAGCATTTT.

This chain uses TRBV11-3 with TRBJ2-5; D is unclear. Trimming took 2 bases from V and 5 from J, leaving 9 bases between them. The germline V gene has CDR1 SGHNT and CDR2 YENEEA. CDR3 length: 13 amino acids. The CDR3 DNA follows: TGTGCCAGCAGCTTACAGGCCGGCGAGACCCAGTACTTC. Amino acid sequence: CASSLQAGETQYF.

The chain uses TRBV2 and TRBJ1-2; TRBD1 is a possible D gene (6 bases). This CDR3 has 16 residues. The V gene's germline CDR1 is SNHLY and CDR2 FYNNEI. The V end lost 7 bases, the J end lost 1 base, and 19 bases lay between the germline ends. DNA of the CDR3: TGTGCCAGCATACCGGACAGTTGGGGATTTAACTATGGCTACACCTTC. Protein product: CASIPDSWGFNYGYTF.

In nucleotides, the CDR3 is TGTGCCAGCAGCCCGGATCCTCGGGTACGAGAAAAACTGTTTTTT. This translates into CASSPDPRVREKLFF. J is TRBJ1-4 and V is TRBV11-2; no firm D call. V lost 5 bases and J lost 8, with 18 bases in between. The germline V gene encodes CDR1 SGHAT and CDR2 FQNNGV. This CDR3 comprises 15 residues.

The chain recombines TRBV7-9 with TRBJ2-2; D is unresolved. V lost 0 bases and J lost 1, with 12 bases in between. This CDR3 is 17 amino acids long. Germline V lookup: CDR1 SEHNR, CDR2 FQNEAQ (reference sequence). For the CDR3, the DNA is TGTGCCAGCAGCTTAGCGCTTTCTACCCTGAACACCGGGGAGCTGTTTTTT. Translated: CASSLALSTLNTGELFF.

This chain connects TRBV9 to TRBJ1-1, with TRBD1 matching over 7 bases. From germline, CDR1 is SGDLS and CDR2 YYNGEE. This CDR3 region has 13 residues. Trimming took 0 bases from V and 4 from J; bases not matched to a gene: 0. The DNA of the CDR3 is TGTGCCAGCAGCGTAGACAGGGGCACTGAAGCTTTCTTT. Amino acids: CASSVDRGTEAFF.

This chain joins TRBV9 and TRBJ2-7, with D possibly being TRBD2 (6 bases). V was pared by 2 bases and J by 4 bases, with 13 bases between. Per germline, CDR1 SGDLS and CDR2 YYNGEE. This CDR3 has 14 residues. CDR3 DNA: TGTGCCAGCAGCGTCTCTAGCGCCGGGTACGAGCAGTACTTC. It yields the protein CASSVSSAGYEQYF.